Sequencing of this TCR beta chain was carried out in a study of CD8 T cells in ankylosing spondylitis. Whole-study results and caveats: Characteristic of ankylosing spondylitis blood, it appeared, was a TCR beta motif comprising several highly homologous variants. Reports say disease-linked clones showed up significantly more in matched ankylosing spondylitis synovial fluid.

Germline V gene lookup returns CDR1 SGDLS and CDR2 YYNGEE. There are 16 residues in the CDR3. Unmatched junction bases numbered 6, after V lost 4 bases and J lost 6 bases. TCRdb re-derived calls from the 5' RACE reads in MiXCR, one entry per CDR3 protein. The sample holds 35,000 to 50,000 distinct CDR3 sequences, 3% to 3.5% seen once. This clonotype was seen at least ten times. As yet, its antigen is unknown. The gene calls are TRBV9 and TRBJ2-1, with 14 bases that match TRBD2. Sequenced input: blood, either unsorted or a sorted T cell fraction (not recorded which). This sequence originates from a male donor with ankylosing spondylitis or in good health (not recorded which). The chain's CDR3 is CASSYAGTSGGNEQFF. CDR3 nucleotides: TGTGCCAGCAGCTACGCCGGGACTAGCGGGGGCAATGAGCAGTTCTTC.